This T cell receptor beta chain appears in the sequencing data of a study of blood T cell repertoires in COVID-19. Background on the study: From the United States, Italy and Spain came samples of acute and convalescent COVID-19. Sources were T cells, B-cell-depleted T cells, or PBMCs; the material itself was cDNA or gDNA.

Original processing notes: By means of reference gene primer amplification, nucleated cell counts were estimated. Sequencing used immunoSEQ multiplex PCR; TCRdb keeps in-frame clones, though not all of them. The DNA gave D and trimming, while V, J and clone size come from that table. The sample carries about 44,000 clones, roughly nine tenths recorded once. Germline-derived CDR1 and CDR2 are SGHRS and YFSETQ. The CDR3 length is 15 residues. V was clipped by 4 bases and J by 7 bases; unmatched bases: 11. What was sequenced was peripheral blood. The sequence was obtained from a man in his 70s with active COVID-19. This chain connects TRBV5-1 to TRBJ1-2; 9 bases are shared with TRBD1. As DNA, the CDR3 is TGCGCCAGCAGCCCCTCAAGCGGGACAGGGTTTGGCTACACCTTC. Translated: CASSPSSGTGFGYTF.